This T cell receptor beta chain originates from a study of blood T cell repertoires in COVID-19. Study summary: From T cells, B-cell-depleted T cells, or PBMCs came the material, which was cDNA or gDNA.

The CDR3 spans 16 residues. Germline CDR1 is SGHTA and CDR2 is FQGNSA. Trimming shortened V by 1 base and J by 5 bases, and 15 bases separated the two germline ends. Seattle researchers signed up patients amid active infection and tracked them longitudinally. In the original analysis: Amplification from reference gene primers served as the basis for estimated nucleated cell counts. The protocol was immunoSEQ multiplex PCR, while the TCRdb copy is restricted to in-frame clones and leaves out a portion. The D gene and trimming were derived from the DNA, and the V and J assignments and clone size from that table. The sample consists of roughly 330,000 clones, about nine tenths of them appearing once.

The receptor's source is a man aged 25-45 years with COVID-19, enrolled during active disease. The chain carries TRBV7-2 and TRBJ1-5; a weak D match, TRBD1 (5 bases). Sequenced: peripheral blood. For the CDR3, the DNA is TGTGCCAGCAGCTTAGGCGGCGGGGGATGGGATCAGCCCCAGCATTTT. Its translation is CASSLGGGGWDQPQHF. Using reference TRBV7-2 and TRBJ1-5 for the parts outside the CDR3, the full variable domain is GAGVSQSPSNKVTEKGKDVELRCDPISGHTALYWYRQSLGQGLEFLIYFQGNSAPDKSGLPSDRFSAERTGGSVSTLTIQRTQQEDSAVYLCASSLGGGGWDQPQHFGDGTRLSIL.